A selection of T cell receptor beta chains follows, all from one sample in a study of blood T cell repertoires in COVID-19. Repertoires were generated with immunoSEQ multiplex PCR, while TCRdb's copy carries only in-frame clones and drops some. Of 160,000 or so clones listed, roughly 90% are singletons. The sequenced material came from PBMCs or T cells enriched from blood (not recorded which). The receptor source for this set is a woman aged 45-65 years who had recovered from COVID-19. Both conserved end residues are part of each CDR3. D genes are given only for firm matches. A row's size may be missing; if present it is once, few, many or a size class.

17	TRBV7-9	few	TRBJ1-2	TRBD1	TGTGCCAGCAGCGGTTGGACAGGGGGGAGGCTGAACTATGGCTACACCTTC	CASSGWTGGRLNYGYTF
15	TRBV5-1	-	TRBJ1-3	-	TGCGCCAGCAGCTGGACCCAGGGATCGGGAAACACCATATATTTT	CASSWTQGSGNTIYF
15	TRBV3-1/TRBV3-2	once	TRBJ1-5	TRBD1	TGTGCCAGCAGCCAAGATAGACAGGGTCATCGGCCCCAGCATTTT	CASSQDRQGHRPQHF
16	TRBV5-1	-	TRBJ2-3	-	TGCGCCAGCAGCTTGGAACGCGGCATTAGCACAGATACGCAGTATTTT	CASSLERGISTDTQYF
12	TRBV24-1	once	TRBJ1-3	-	TGTGCCACCAGCCCCGGGGGAAACACCATATATTTT	CATSPGGNTIYF
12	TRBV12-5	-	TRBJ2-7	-	TGTGCTAGTGGTTTTATCCTGTACGAGCAGTACTTC	CASGFILYEQYF
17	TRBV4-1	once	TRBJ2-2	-	TGCGCCAGCAGCCAAGATAGGGGTCCTGACCCCACCGGGGAGCTGTTTTTT	CASSQDRGPDPTGELFF
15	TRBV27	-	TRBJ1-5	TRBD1	TGTGCCACTCGCCGGGACAGGGCTGGCAATCAGCCCCAGCATTTT	CATRRDRAGNQPQHF
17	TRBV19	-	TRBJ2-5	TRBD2	TGTGCCAGTAGTATAGGGGTAGCGGGGTCCTCGGGGGAGACCCAGTACTTC	CASSIGVAGSSGETQYF
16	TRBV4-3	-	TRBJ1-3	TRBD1	TGCGCCAGCAGCCAAGAGATACAGGGGAGGCGAAACACCATATATTTT	CASSQEIQGRRNTIYF
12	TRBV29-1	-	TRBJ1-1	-	TGCAGCGTTGTGGGCATTGTGGGTGAAGCTTTCTTT	CSVVGIVGEAFF
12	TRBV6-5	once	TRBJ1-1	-	TGTGCCAGCAGCCTACTTAACACTGAAGCTTTCTTT	CASSLLNTEAFF
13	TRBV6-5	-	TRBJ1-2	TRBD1	TGTGCCACCGCCGACAGGGAAGTTGGTGGCTACACCTTC	CATADREVGGYTF
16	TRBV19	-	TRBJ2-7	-	TGTGCCAGTAGTATGCGCCGAGCGGCTTCGAGACACGAGCAGTACTTC	CASSMRRAASRHEQYF
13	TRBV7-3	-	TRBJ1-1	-	TGTGCCAGCAGCTTGACAGTAAAGACTGAAGCTTTCTTT	CASSLTVKTEAFF
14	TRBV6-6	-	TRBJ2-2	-	TGTGCCAGCAGCCCGAGCGGGCTAACCGGGGAGCTGTTTTTT	CASSPSGLTGELFF
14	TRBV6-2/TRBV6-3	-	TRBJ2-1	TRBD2	TGTGCCAGCAGTTACCCCGGACTAGTTGATGAGCAGTTCTTC	CASSYPGLVDEQFF
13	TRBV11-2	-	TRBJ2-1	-	TGTGCCAGCAGCTTAGAGCGAGTCAATGAGCAGTTCTTC	CASSLERVNEQFF
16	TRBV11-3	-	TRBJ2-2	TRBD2	TGTGCCAGCAGCTCCCTAGCGGGGGGGCCCTCCGGGGAGCTGTTTTTT	CASSSLAGGPSGELFF
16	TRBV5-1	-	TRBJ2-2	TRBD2	TGCGCCAGCAGCTTGGTGGAACTAGCGAATACCGGGGAGCTGTTTTTT	CASSLVELANTGELFF
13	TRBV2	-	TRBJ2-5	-	TGTGCCAGCATGGTAGGGAAGGGGGAGACCCAGTACTTC	CASMVGKGETQYF
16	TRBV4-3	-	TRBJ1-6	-	TGCGCCAGCAGCCAACAGGGATCAACAAAAGCTCCCCTCCTCCACTTT	CASSQQGSTKAPLLHF
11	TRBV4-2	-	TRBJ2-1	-	TGTGCCAGCAGCCAAGGTCCGGAGCAGTTCTTC	CASSQGPEQFF
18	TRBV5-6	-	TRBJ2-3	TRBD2	TGTGCCAGCAGCTATGATCCTATTAGCGGGGGGGCGGCAGATACGCAGTATTTT	CASSYDPISGGAADTQYF
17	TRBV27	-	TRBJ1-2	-	TGTGCCAGCAGTCCACAGGGCAGGCCAATAGGGGACTATGGCTACACCTTC	CASSPQGRPIGDYGYTF
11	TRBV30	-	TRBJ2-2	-	TGTGCCTGGAGGTATTACGGGGAGCTGTTTTTT	CAWRYYGELFF
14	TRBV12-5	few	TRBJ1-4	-	TGTGCTAGTGGGGAGCCTGCAACTAATGAAAAACTGTTTTTT	CASGEPATNEKLFF
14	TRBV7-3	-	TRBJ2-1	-	TGTGCCAGCAGCTTATTGGGGGGGCGGAATGAGCAGTTCTTC	CASSLLGGRNEQFF
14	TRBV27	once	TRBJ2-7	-	TGTGCCAGCAGCACAGGGATTACGGCCTACGAGCAGTACTTC	CASSTGITAYEQYF
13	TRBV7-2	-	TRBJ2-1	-	TGTGCCAGCAGCCCCCCCGGTCGGGGGGCCAGATTCTTC	CASSPPGRGARFF
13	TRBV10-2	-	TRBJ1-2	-	TGCGCCAGCAGCCTTGGACAGTCCTATGGCTACACCTTC	CASSLGQSYGYTF
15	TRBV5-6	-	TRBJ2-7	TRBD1	TGTGCCAGCAGCTCTCTCGGGACAGGGTCCTACGAGCAGTACTTC	CASSSLGTGSYEQYF
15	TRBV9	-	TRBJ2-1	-	TGTGCCAGCAGCGGAGTGCCGGATGCGGCTAATGAGCAGTTCTTC	CASSGVPDAANEQFF
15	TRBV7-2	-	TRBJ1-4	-	TGTGCCAGCAGCTTAGTGGCAGCAACTAATGAAAAACTGTTTTTT	CASSLVAATNEKLFF
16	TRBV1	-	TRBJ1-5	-	TGCACCAGCAGGCCACACGGGGGGTTGTTCAATCAGCCCCAGCATTTT	CTSRPHGGLFNQPQHF
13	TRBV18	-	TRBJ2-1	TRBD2	TGTGCCAGCTCACCACGACTAGCGTCTGAGCAGTTCTTC	CASSPRLASEQFF
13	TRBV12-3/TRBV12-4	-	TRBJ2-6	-	TGTGCCAGCGGCCCCTCTGGGGCCAACGTCCTGACTTTC	CASGPSGANVLTF
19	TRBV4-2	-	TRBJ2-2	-	TGTGCCAGCAGCCAAGATCCGCACGGGTGGGGCGCGAACACCGGGGAGCTGTTTTTT	CASSQDPHGWGANTGELFF
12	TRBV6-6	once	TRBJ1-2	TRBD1	TGTGCCAGCAGTACAGGGGGCTCTGGCTACACCTTC	CASSTGGSGYTF
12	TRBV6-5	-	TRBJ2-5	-	TGTGCCAGCAGGGAGTTCCAAGAGACCCAGTACTTC	CASREFQETQYF
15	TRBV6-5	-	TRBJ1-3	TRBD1	TGTGCCAGCAGTCTCCGGGACAGCTCTGGAAACACCATATATTTT	CASSLRDSSGNTIYF
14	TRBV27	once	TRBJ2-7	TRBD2	TGTGCCAGCGCCTTAGCGGGGCTCTCCTACGAGCAGTACTTC	CASALAGLSYEQYF
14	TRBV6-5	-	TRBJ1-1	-	TGTGCCAGCAGTTGGTCGAGTATGAACACTGAAGCTTTCTTT	CASSWSSMNTEAFF
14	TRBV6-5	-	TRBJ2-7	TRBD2	TGTGCCAGCAGATCGCCGGGGGGAGCCTACGAGCAGTACTTC	CASRSPGGAYEQYF
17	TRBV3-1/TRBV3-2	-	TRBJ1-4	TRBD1	TGTGCCAGCAGCCGGGACAGGGGGCGAGAAATGAGGAAAAAACTGTTTTTT	CASSRDRGREMRKKLFF